These 28 T cell receptor beta chains were all obtained from the same sample, sequenced in a study of cytomegalovirus exposure and HLA in healthy donors. Here immunoSEQ multiplex PCR was the method, and the copy in TCRdb shows in-frame clones only, minus some. Counted here are about 150,000 clones, 75% to 90% occurring once; the ten biggest clones make up about a fifth. Input material: PBMCs. These receptors were taken from a man aged 18 to 30 in good health and CMV-seropositive.

This clone showed up many times. The rearrangement joins TRBV5-5 to TRBJ1-2, with D maybe TRBD1 (5 bases). This CDR3 contains 13 residues. The V gene's germline CDR1 is SGHKS and CDR2 YYEKEE (reference sequence). Trimming took 2 bases from V and 2 from J, leaving 7 bases between them. The CDR3 region is CASSLQENYGYTF. Here the CDR3 DNA reads TGTGCCAGCAGCTTACAGGAAAACTATGGCTACACCTTC.

The V and J genes are TRBV5-4 and TRBJ2-2, with 9 bases fitting TRBD1. This CDR3 comprises 15 residues. Germline V gene lookup returns CDR1 SGHNT and CDR2 YYREEE (reference sequence). V lost 6 bases to trimming and J lost 6 bases; unmatched junction nucleotides: 9. The CDR3 spells CASTGQGGVAGELFF. The CDR3 region has the DNA TGTGCCAGCACGGGACAGGGCGGCGTCGCCGGGGAGCTGTTTTTT.

The chain uses TRBV7-6 and TRBJ2-1, with 7 bases that match TRBD1. V trimming: 3 bases; J trimming: 7 bases; junction bases outside the gene matches: 6. The CDR3 totals 14 residues. The germline V gene encodes CDR1 SGHVS and CDR2 FNYEAQ. CDR3 bases: TGTGCCAGCAGCTTTGAAGGGGGCAGGAATGAGCAGTTCTTC. Translating gives CASSFEGGRNEQFF.

This sequence joins TRBV16 and TRBJ1-2; the D gene is possibly TRBD1 (5 bases). The CDR3 runs 15 residues. V was shortened by 4 bases and J by 3 bases, with 15 bases between the two germline ends. The germline V gene encodes CDR1 KGHSY and CDR2 FQNENV. CDR3 region: CASSPYPTGDYGYTF. CDR3 in DNA: TGTGCCAGCAGCCCCTACCCGACGGGGGACTATGGCTACACCTTC.

The rearrangement joins TRBV28 to TRBJ2-5; 8 nucleotides line up with TRBD2. The V segment lost 5 bases and the J segment 2 bases; nucleotides outside the gene matches: 4. Per the germline V gene, CDR1 is MDHEN and CDR2 is SYDVKM. CDR3 size: 14 residues. The CDR3 is CASSEAGVQETQYF. CDR3 DNA sequence: TGTGCCAGCAGTGAAGCGGGGGTACAAGAGACCCAGTACTTC. Full variable domain (missing parts from reference TRBV28 and TRBJ2-5): DVKVTQSSRYLVKRTGEKVFLECVQDMDHENMFWYRQDPGLGLRLIYFSYDVKMKEKGDIPEGYSVSREKKERFSLILESASTNQTSMYLCASSEAGVQETQYFGPGTRLLVL.

The chain is built from TRBV5-8 and TRBJ2-7; D call uncertain. V shed 7 bases and J shed 3 bases, with 14 bases lying between them. The CDR3 is made up of 13 amino acids. Germline V CDR1 and CDR2: SGHTS, YDEGEE. CDR3 nucleotide sequence: TGTGCCAGCTCGGCGGAGAATAACTACGAGCAGTACTTC. Protein: CASSAENNYEQYF.

This rearrangement joins TRBV4-3 to TRBJ2-3; D perhaps matches TRBD2 (6 bases). V gave up 1 base and J gave up 6 bases, with 8 bases separating them. CDR1 and CDR2 (germline): LGHNA, YSLEER. The CDR3 is 13 residues long. CDR3 amino acids: CASSQGTTDTQYF. The DNA of the CDR3 is TGCGCCAGCAGCCAAGGGACTACCGATACGCAGTATTTT.

The V call is TRBV4-3, the J call TRBJ1-4, with D possibly TRBD1 on 5 matching bases. The CDR3 sequence is 15 residues long. Germline CDR1 and CDR2: LGHNA and YSLEER. The V gene lost 0 bases and the J gene lost 8 bases, with 13 bases spanning the gap. Here the CDR3 reads CASSQDFGGGEKLFF. The CDR3 DNA sequence: TGCGCCAGCAGCCAAGATTTCGGTGGGGGGGAAAAACTGTTTTTT.

J is TRBJ2-1 and V is TRBV4-3; the D gene is possibly TRBD2 (5 bases). Trimming shortened V by 4 bases and J by 7 bases, and 11 bases separated the two germline ends. There are 13 residues in the CDR3. CDR1 and CDR2 (germline): LGHNA, YSLEER. CDR3 coding DNA: TGCGCCAGCAGCCCCTATGGGAGTAATGAGCAGTTCTTC. This gives the protein CASSPYGSNEQFF.

V is TRBV4-3 and J is TRBJ2-3, with TRBD1 matching over 8 bases. This CDR3 is 14 amino acids long. Germline V gene lookup returns CDR1 LGHNA and CDR2 YSLEER. Germline trimming cut 6 bases from V and 5 bases from J; bases unmatched to any gene: 7. CDR3: CASRPGQAGDTQYF. In nucleotides, the CDR3 is TGCGCCAGCAGACCGGGACAGGCGGGAGATACGCAGTATTTT.

The chain carries TRBV25-1 and TRBJ1-2; D is possibly TRBD1 (6 bases). The CDR3 has 15 residues. V lost 3 bases, J lost 7 bases, and 18 bases lay in between. Germline V CDR1 and CDR2: MGHDK, SYGVNS. This CDR3 is CASSDSTGRVSGYTF. The DNA for the CDR3 is TGTGCCAGCAGTGATTCGACAGGTCGAGTGTCTGGCTACACCTTC.

This clone was observed a few times. The chain links TRBV18 to TRBJ2-5, with TRBD1 matching 10 bases. The germline V gene has CDR1 KGHSH and CDR2 LQKENI. The CDR3 is 15 residues long. Trimming removed 2 bases from V and 2 bases from J; junction bases left unmatched: 2. Written as DNA, the CDR3 is TGTGCCAGCTCACCATCGGACAGGGGGCAAGAGACCCAGTACTTC. It codes for CASSPSDRGQETQYF.

The chain joins TRBV25-1 to TRBJ2-7; perhaps TRBD2 as D (6 bases). Between the trimmed V and J ends, which lost 4 bases and 2 bases, there was a span of 15 bases. CDR3 length equals 15 residues. Germline CDR1 MGHDK, CDR2 SYGVNS. Here the CDR3 reads CASSATGTPTYEQYF. The CDR3 DNA reads as TGTGCCAGCAGTGCTACCGGGACTCCTACCTACGAGCAGTACTTC.

The chain uses TRBV27 and TRBJ2-6; the D gene is possibly TRBD1 (5 bases). The CDR3 sequence is 22 residues long. Germline lookup yields CDR1 MNHEY and CDR2 SMNVEV (reference sequence). V dropped 5 bases and J dropped 0 bases, with 29 bases sitting between them. The CDR3 region is CASSHTVWGLGNRNSGANVLTF. In nucleotides, the CDR3 is TGTGCCAGCAGTCACACCGTCTGGGGTTTAGGAAACAGGAACTCTGGGGCCAACGTCCTGACTTTC.

This clone was observed a single time. This chain uses TRBV19 with TRBJ1-5; tentatively, D is TRBD1 (6 bases). V lost 8 bases, J lost 6 bases, and 14 bases lay in between. CDR1 LNHDA and CDR2 SQIVND come from the germline V gene (reference sequence). The CDR3 is made up of 13 amino acids. In DNA, the CDR3 is TGTGCCAGTGCCTCCAGGGGATTTCAGCCCCAGCATTTT. This gives the protein CASASRGFQPQHF.

V usage is TRBV27 and J usage is TRBJ2-1; 14 bases are shared with TRBD2. The CDR3 is made up of 17 amino acids. Germline V gene data show CDR1 as MNHEY and CDR2 as SMNVEV (reference sequence). The V and J ends lost 4 bases and 5 bases, in that order; junction bases with no gene match: 7. CDR3 bases: TGTGCCAGCAGTTACGGGACTAGCGGGAGTGATAACAATGAGCAGTTCTTC. It is translated as CASSYGTSGSDNNEQFF.

A few counts support this clone. The chain uses TRBV29-1 and TRBJ1-1; 7 bases match TRBD1. CDR1 and CDR2 (germline): SQVTM, ANQGSEA. CDR3 length: 13 amino acids. V trimming: 7 bases; J trimming: 1 base; junction bases outside the gene matches: 6. The CDR3 bases are TGCAGCGGGTATTGGACAGGGAACACTGAAGCTTTCTTT. Protein sequence: CSGYWTGNTEAFF.

The chain uses TRBV7-2 and TRBJ1-2, with D unclear. Trimming stripped 0 bases from V and 4 bases from J, with 12 bases between. The germline V gene encodes CDR1 SGHTA and CDR2 FQGNSA. The CDR3 length is 15 residues. Written as DNA, the CDR3 is TGTGCCAGCAGCTTAGCGACTCGATCGGGCTATGGCTACACCTTC. This sequence encodes CASSLATRSGYGYTF.

V usage is TRBV7-9 and J usage is TRBJ2-6, with D possibly being TRBD1 (5 bases). Per the germline V gene, CDR1 is SEHNR and CDR2 is FQNEAQ (reference sequence). The CDR3 is 18 amino acids. V was trimmed by 2 bases and J by 0 bases, leaving 14 bases between them. For the CDR3, the DNA is TGTGCCAGCAGCTTAAGGGGCCAGGTCTTCTCTGGGGCCAACGTCCTGACTTTC. This gives the protein CASSLRGQVFSGANVLTF.

The rearrangement links TRBV29-1 to TRBJ1-5; D not certain. The CDR3 length is 13 residues. Germline V gene sequence: CDR1 SQVTM, CDR2 ANQGSEA. V lost 4 bases, J lost 0 bases, and 7 bases lay in between. The CDR3 coding sequence is TGCAGCGTTGGGGCGGGTAGCAATCAGCCCCAGCATTTT. Its translation: CSVGAGSNQPQHF.

This chain uses TRBV7-2 with TRBJ2-5; D not certain. There are 13 residues in the CDR3. The V gene's germline CDR1 is SGHTA and CDR2 FQGNSA. Trimming left V 3 bases short and J 2 bases short, with 7 bases between. The CDR3 spells CASSFGGQETQYF. CDR3 in DNA: TGTGCCAGCAGCTTTGGCGGTCAAGAGACCCAGTACTTC.

The chain carries TRBV7-6 and TRBJ1-1, with TRBD1 as a possible D gene (5 bases). V was shortened by 5 bases and J by 4 bases, with 14 bases between the two germline ends. CDR1 is SGHVS and CDR2 is FNYEAQ in the germline V gene. This CDR3 contains 14 residues. CDR3 in amino acids: CASSRGKGGTEAFF. The CDR3 DNA reads as TGTGCCAGCAGCCGGGGGAAGGGAGGCACTGAAGCTTTCTTT.

The V and J genes are TRBV27 and TRBJ2-3, with D unresolved. Trimming took off 7 bases at V and 6 bases at J, with 14 bases between the two ends. The CDR3 contains 13 residues. The germline CDR1 and CDR2 sequences are MNHEY and SMNVEV (reference sequence). The CDR3 DNA is TGTGCCAGCACCTTCCTTCGAGGCGATACGCAGTATTTT. Amino acid sequence: CASTFLRGDTQYF.

The chain has TRBV29-1 and TRBJ2-1; no clear D gene. The V and J ends lost 1 base and 0 bases respectively, with 10 bases between them. The CDR3 extends over 15 amino acids. Germline lookup yields CDR1 SQVTM and CDR2 ANQGSEA. CDR3 nucleotide sequence: TGCAGCGTTGAAGTCCGGAGCGCCTCCTACAATGAGCAGTTCTTC. Its protein product is CSVEVRSASYNEQFF.

The CDR3 reads CASSVGPSRLAGSYEQYF. CDR3 nucleotide sequence: TGTGCCAGCAGCGTAGGTCCCTCCCGACTAGCGGGCTCCTACGAGCAGTACTTC. The chain combines TRBV9 with TRBJ2-7; 10 bases line up with TRBD2. V shed 0 bases and J 0 bases; nucleotides not matched to a gene: 9. This CDR3 is 18 amino acids long. From germline, CDR1 is SGDLS and CDR2 YYNGEE. The full variable domain, completed using reference TRBV9 and TRBJ2-7, is DSGVTQTPKHLITATGQRVTLRCSPRSGDLSVYWYQQSLDQGLQFLIQYYNGEERAKGNILERFSAQQFPDLHSELNLSSLELGDSALYFCASSVGPSRLAGSYEQYFGPGTRLTVT.

This clone was picked up one time. The chain uses TRBV5-4 and TRBJ2-3, with TRBD2 matching 7 bases. This CDR3 region has 15 residues. The V segment lost 2 bases and the J segment 4 bases; nucleotides outside the gene matches: 7. Looked up from germline, CDR1 is SGHNT and CDR2 is YYREEE (reference sequence). CDR3 sequence: CASSLATSKSDTQYF. The CDR3 coding sequence is TGTGCCAGCAGCTTAGCGACTAGCAAGTCAGATACGCAGTATTTT.

The chain employs TRBV18 and TRBJ1-1, with TRBD1 matching over 8 bases. Germline loops: CDR1 KGHSH, CDR2 LQKENI. V shed 4 bases, J shed 6 bases, and the junction held 19 bases outside the gene matches. CDR3 length: 18 residues. CDR3 nucleotide sequence: TGTGCCAGCTCACTGGGACGAACAGGGGGAGGCTCTTGGTCTGAAGCTTTCTTT. Amino acid sequence: CASSLGRTGGGSWSEAFF.

This chain joins TRBV11-2 and TRBJ1-1; D possibly corresponds to TRBD1 (6 bases). V shed 4 bases and J shed 1 base, with 13 bases lying between them. The CDR3 has 15 amino acids. Germline-derived CDR1 and CDR2 are SGHAT and FQNNGV. The CDR3 spells CASSSVTTGNTEAFF. The CDR3 DNA is TGTGCCAGCAGCTCCGTAACGACAGGGAACACTGAAGCTTTCTTT.